Listed here are 17 T cell receptor beta chains from one sample, sequenced in a study of T cell changes during pregnancy in multiple sclerosis. Sequencing used immunoSEQ multiplex PCR; TCRdb keeps in-frame clones, though not all of them. The sample shows 69,000 or so clones, approximately 91% of them seen only once. Sequenced material: peripheral blood, taken in the third trimester of pregnancy. These receptors came from a female donor with multiple sclerosis, enrolled in a pregnancy study.

The chain combines TRBV30 with TRBJ1-2; possibly TRBD1 for D (6 bases). Germline-derived CDR1 and CDR2 are GTSNPN and SVGIG (reference sequence). This CDR3 has 12 residues. V was cut by 1 base and J by 6 bases, with 9 bases left in between. This CDR3 reads CAWSGDNHGYTF. DNA for the CDR3: TGTGCCTGGAGTGGGGACAATCATGGCTACACCTTC.

The V gene is TRBV6-5, the J gene TRBJ2-3; D not resolved. Germline values: CDR1 MNHEY, CDR2 SVGAGI. Trimming stripped 5 bases from V and 4 bases from J, with 7 bases between. The CDR3 extends over 12 amino acids. CDR3 in amino acids: CASSHRADTQYF. In nucleotides, the CDR3 is TGTGCCAGCAGTCACCGAGCAGATACGCAGTATTTT.

This clone has just a few counts. This sequence joins TRBV11-3 and TRBJ2-5; the match to TRBD2 covers 7 bases. V lost 5 bases, J lost 4 bases, and 7 bases stayed unmatched. This CDR3 region has 14 residues. Looked up from germline, CDR1 is SGHNT and CDR2 is YENEEA. CDR3 nucleotides: TGTGCCAGCAGCCTAGGACCGGGAGGAGAGACCCAGTACTTC. It specifies CASSLGPGGETQYF.

The chain recombines TRBV19 with TRBJ2-1; 7 positions agree with TRBD1. This CDR3 region has 16 residues. The V gene end was trimmed by 4 bases and the J gene end by 3 bases; junction bases not matched to a gene: 9. Germline CDR1 and CDR2: LNHDA and SQIVND (reference sequence). CDR3 in amino acids: CASSRTGRAFYNEQFF. CDR3 sequence (DNA): TGTGCCAGTAGTAGGACAGGTAGGGCGTTCTACAATGAGCAGTTCTTC.

The rearrangement joins TRBV7-2 to TRBJ2-1, with 10 bases lining up with TRBD1. Trimming took 5 bases from V and 10 from J; bases not matched to a gene: 8. The CDR3 has 14 amino acids. Germline lookup yields CDR1 SGHTA and CDR2 FQGNSA. As DNA, the CDR3 is TGTGCCAGCAGCCAGGGACAGGGGAATGGGGAGCAGTTCTTC. As protein: CASSQGQGNGEQFF.

This chain joins TRBV5-1 and TRBJ1-4; TRBD1 matches at 7 bases. Germline V gives CDR1 SGHRS, CDR2 YFSETQ. Trimming at V came to 3 bases and at J to 0 bases, leaving 2 bases not matched to a gene. CDR3 size: 15 residues. The chain's CDR3 is CASSYGQATNEKLFF. As DNA, the CDR3 is TGCGCCAGCAGCTACGGACAGGCAACTAATGAAAAACTGTTTTTT. Filled out from reference TRBV5-1 and TRBJ1-4, the complete variable domain reads KAGVTQTPRYLIKTRGQQVTLSCSPISGHRSVSWYQQTPGQGLQFLFEYFSETQRNKGNFPGRFSGRQFSNSRSEMNVSTLELGDSALYLCASSYGQATNEKLFFGSGTQLSVL.

The chain combines TRBV5-1 with TRBJ1-2; 9 positions agree with TRBD1. CDR1 and CDR2 from the germline V gene are SGHRS and YFSETQ. CDR3 length: 17 amino acids. Trimming at V came to 3 bases and at J to 8 bases, leaving 17 bases not matched to a gene. The DNA of the CDR3 is TGCGCCAGCAGCTCTCCCGGGACAGGGTACGGGACCAGGGGCTACACCTTC. Its translation is CASSSPGTGYGTRGYTF.

The chain uses TRBV7-9 and TRBJ1-1, with D unclear. CDR1 SEHNR and CDR2 FQNEAQ come from the germline V gene (reference sequence). V was shortened by 5 bases and J by 1 base, with 11 bases between the two germline ends. The CDR3 loop spans 14 amino acids. This CDR3 reads CASSLEGGNTEAFF. Here the CDR3 DNA reads TGTGCCAGCAGCCTCGAAGGAGGGAACACTGAAGCTTTCTTT. Together with reference TRBV7-9 and TRBJ1-1, the CDR3 gives the full variable domain: DTGVSQNPRHKITKRGQNVTFRCDPISEHNRLYWYRQTLGQGPEFLTYFQNEAQLEKSRLLSDRFSAERPKGSFSTLEIQRTEQGDSAMYLCASSLEGGNTEAFFGQGTRLTVV.

The chain is built from TRBV29-1 and TRBJ1-2; D is undetermined. The CDR3 loop spans 11 amino acids. The germline CDR1 and CDR2 sequences are SQVTM and ANQGSEA. V was pared by 5 bases and J by 3 bases, with 7 bases between. For the CDR3, the DNA is TGCAGCGTTTCGCAGGACTATGGCTACACCTTC. This codes for CSVSQDYGYTF.

The chain couples TRBV11-3 to TRBJ1-4; no definite D call. Between the trimmed V and J ends, which lost 5 bases and 3 bases, there was a span of 13 bases. CDR3 length equals 15 residues. Per germline, CDR1 SGHNT and CDR2 YENEEA. The DNA of the CDR3 is TGTGCCAGCAGCCCCCACGGTGGTGCTAATGAAAAACTGTTTTTT. It translates to CASSPHGGANEKLFF.

The rearrangement uses TRBV5-3 and TRBJ1-4; unclear D gene. TRBV5-3 is treated as an ORF (open reading frame) with a function not yet certain. The CDR3 totals 20 residues. Trimming took 0 bases from V and 0 from J, leaving 21 bases between them. In DNA form, the CDR3 reads TGTGCCAGAAGCTTGGGGTATAATTCCAGCGTCTTTACAACTAATGAAAAACTGTTTTTT. Translating it yields CARSLGYNSSVFTTNEKLFF.

This clone was seen a single time. V gene TRBV29-1 combines with J gene TRBJ1-2, with D tentatively TRBD1 (6 bases). Looked up from germline, CDR1 is SQVTM and CDR2 is ANQGSEA. The CDR3 sequence is 12 residues long. V dropped 3 bases and J dropped 8 bases, with 13 bases sitting between them. CDR3 loop: CSVEVGGRGYTF. The CDR3, as DNA: TGCAGCGTTGAGGTAGGGGGTCGAGGCTACACCTTC. The whole variable domain, remainder taken from reference TRBV29-1 and TRBJ1-2, is SAVISQKPSRDICQRGTSLTIQCQVDSQVTMMFWYRQQPGQSLTLIATANQGSEATYESGFVIDKFPISRPNLTFSTLTVSNMSPEDSSIYLCSVEVGGRGYTFGSGTRLTVV.

The chain has TRBV6-5 and TRBJ1-1; D unresolved. V lost 8 bases to trimming and J lost 0 bases, with 13 bases between them. This CDR3 spans 14 amino acids. The germline V gene encodes CDR1 MNHEY and CDR2 SVGAGI. For the CDR3, the DNA is TGTGCCAGCGGGCCGTGGGCTCTGAACACTGAAGCTTTCTTT. Encoded protein: CASGPWALNTEAFF.

V gene TRBV29-1 combines with J gene TRBJ2-6; 8 nucleotides align to TRBD1. V was clipped by 2 bases and J by 7 bases; unmatched bases: 7. CDR3 length equals 15 residues. From germline, CDR1 is SQVTM and CDR2 ANQGSEA. This CDR3 is CSVETPQGGANVLTF. For the CDR3, the DNA is TGCAGCGTTGAAACCCCACAGGGGGGAGCCAACGTCCTGACTTTC.

The chain combines TRBV29-1 with TRBJ1-4, with 7 bases fitting TRBD1. The J segment lost 6 bases and the V segment lost 6 bases, leaving 7 bases of the junction unmatched. CDR1 is SQVTM and CDR2 is ANQGSEA in the germline V gene. CDR3 length: 13 residues. The CDR3 DNA follows: TGCAGCGTGGAGACAGGGACATATGAAAAACTGTTTTTT. This translates into CSVETGTYEKLFF.

The chain employs TRBV11-2 and TRBJ2-5; 11 bases line up with TRBD2. With V trimmed by 6 bases and J by 4 bases, 13 bases remained unmatched. Per the germline V gene, CDR1 is SGHAT and CDR2 is FQNNGV. The CDR3 is 17 amino acids. CDR3 DNA: TGTGCCAGCAGACCGTCTAGCGGGGGGCCGACCTCAGAGACCCAGTACTTC. This sequence encodes CASRPSSGGPTSETQYF.

This clone has only one observation. The rearrangement links TRBV6-6 to TRBJ2-7; 9 bases map to TRBD1. The CDR3 has 14 amino acids. The V and J ends lost 10 bases and 3 bases, in that order; junction bases with no gene match: 10. Germline V gene data show CDR1 as MNHNY and CDR2 as SVGAGI (reference sequence). The CDR3 sequence is CANWRGTGSYEQYF. In nucleotides, the CDR3 is TGTGCCAACTGGCGTGGGACAGGGAGCTACGAGCAGTACTTC.